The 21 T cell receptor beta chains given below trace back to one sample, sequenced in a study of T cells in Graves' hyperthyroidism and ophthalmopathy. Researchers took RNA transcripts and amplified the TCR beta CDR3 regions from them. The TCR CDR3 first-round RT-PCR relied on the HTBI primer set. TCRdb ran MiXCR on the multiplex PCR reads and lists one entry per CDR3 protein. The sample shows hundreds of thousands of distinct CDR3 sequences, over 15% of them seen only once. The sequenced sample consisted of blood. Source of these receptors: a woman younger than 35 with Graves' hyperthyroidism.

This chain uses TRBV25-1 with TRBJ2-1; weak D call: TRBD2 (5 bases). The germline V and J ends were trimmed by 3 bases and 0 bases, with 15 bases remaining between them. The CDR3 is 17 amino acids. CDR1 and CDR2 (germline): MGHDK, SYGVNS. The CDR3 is CASSDPTAAGSYNEQFF. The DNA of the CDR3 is TGTGCCAGCAGTGACCCCACCGCCGCGGGCTCCTACAATGAGCAGTTCTTC. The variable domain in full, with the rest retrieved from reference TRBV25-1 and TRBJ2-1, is EADIYQTPRYLVIGTGKKITLECSQTMGHDKMYWYQQDPGMELHLIHYSYGVNSTEKGDLSSESTVSRIRTEHFPLTLESARPSHTSQYLCASSDPTAAGSYNEQFFGPGTRLTVL.

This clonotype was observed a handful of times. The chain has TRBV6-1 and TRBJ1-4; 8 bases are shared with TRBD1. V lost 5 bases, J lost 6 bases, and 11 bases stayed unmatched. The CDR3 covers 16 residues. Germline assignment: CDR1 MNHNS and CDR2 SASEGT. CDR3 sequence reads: CASSNIDRGRDEKLFF. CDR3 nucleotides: TGTGCCAGCAGTAACATCGACAGGGGACGGGATGAAAAACTGTTTTTT.

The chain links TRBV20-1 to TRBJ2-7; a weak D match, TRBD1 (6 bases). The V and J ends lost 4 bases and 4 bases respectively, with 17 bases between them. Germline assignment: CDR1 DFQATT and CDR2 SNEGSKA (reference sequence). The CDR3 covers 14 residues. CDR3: CSAISAGAGYEQYF. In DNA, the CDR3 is TGCAGTGCTATATCTGCAGGGGCAGGTTACGAGCAGTACTTC.

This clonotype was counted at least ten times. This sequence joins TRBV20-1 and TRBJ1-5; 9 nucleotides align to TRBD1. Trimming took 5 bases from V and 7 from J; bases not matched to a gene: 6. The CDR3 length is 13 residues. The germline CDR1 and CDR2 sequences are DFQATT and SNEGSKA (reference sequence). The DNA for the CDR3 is TGCAGTGCTTTACAGGGGGCGCGGCAGCCCCAGCATTTT. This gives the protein CSALQGARQPQHF.

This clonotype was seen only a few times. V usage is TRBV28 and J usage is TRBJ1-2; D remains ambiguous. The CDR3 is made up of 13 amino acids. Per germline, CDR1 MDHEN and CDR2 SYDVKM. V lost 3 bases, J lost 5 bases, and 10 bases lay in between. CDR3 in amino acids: CASSLPKGYGYTF. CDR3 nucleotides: TGTGCCAGCAGTTTGCCCAAAGGGTATGGCTACACCTTC.

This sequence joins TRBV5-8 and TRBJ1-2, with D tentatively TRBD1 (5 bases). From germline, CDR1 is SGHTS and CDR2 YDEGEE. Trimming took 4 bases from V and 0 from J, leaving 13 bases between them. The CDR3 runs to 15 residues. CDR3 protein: CASSPGDRTNYGYTF. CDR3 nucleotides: TGTGCCAGCAGCCCGGGGGACCGTACTAACTATGGCTACACCTTC.

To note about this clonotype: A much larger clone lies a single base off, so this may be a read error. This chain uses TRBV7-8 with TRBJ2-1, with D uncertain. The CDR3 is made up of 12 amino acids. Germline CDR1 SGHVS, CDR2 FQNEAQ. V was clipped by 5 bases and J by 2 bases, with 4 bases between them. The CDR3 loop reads CASSTPYNEQFF. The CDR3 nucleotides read TGTGCCAGCAGCACCCCCTACAATGAGCAGTTCTTC.

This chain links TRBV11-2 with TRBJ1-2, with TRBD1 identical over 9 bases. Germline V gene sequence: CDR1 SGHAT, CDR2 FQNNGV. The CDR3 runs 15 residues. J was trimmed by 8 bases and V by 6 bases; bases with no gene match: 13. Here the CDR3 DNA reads TGTGCCAGCAGTCTAGGAGACAGGGGGAGTGGAGGCTACACCTTC. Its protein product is CASSLGDRGSGGYTF.

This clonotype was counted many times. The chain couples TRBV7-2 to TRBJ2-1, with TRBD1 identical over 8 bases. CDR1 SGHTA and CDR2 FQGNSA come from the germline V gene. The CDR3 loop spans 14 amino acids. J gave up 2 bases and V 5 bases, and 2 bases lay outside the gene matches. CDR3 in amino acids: CASSTGQAYNEQFF. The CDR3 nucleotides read TGTGCCAGCAGCACGGGACAGGCCTACAATGAGCAGTTCTTC. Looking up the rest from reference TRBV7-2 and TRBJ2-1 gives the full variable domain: GAGVSQSPSNKVTEKGKDVELRCDPISGHTALYWYRQSLGQGLEFLIYFQGNSAPDKSGLPSDRFSAERTGGSVSTLTIQRTQQEDSAVYLCASSTGQAYNEQFFGPGTRLTVL.

CDR3 coding DNA: TGTGCCACCAGCGCCCGGGACAGGGACCACGAGCAGTACTTC. This gives the protein CATSARDRDHEQYF. The chain carries TRBV15 and TRBJ2-7, with 9 nucleotides matching TRBD1. The germline gives CDR1 LNHNV, CDR2 YYDKDF (reference sequence). The CDR3 length is 14 residues. The V segment lost 5 bases and the J segment 5 bases; nucleotides outside the gene matches: 7.

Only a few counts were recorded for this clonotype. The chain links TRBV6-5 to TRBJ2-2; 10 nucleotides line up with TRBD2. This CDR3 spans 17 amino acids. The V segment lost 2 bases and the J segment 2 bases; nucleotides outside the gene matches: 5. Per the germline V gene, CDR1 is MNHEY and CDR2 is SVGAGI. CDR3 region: CASSYASGSVNTGELFF. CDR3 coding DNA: TGTGCCAGCAGTTACGCTAGCGGGAGTGTTAACACCGGGGAGCTGTTTTTT.

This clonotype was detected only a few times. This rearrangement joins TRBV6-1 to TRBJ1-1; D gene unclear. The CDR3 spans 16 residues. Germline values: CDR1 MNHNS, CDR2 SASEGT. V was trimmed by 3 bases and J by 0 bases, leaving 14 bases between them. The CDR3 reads CASSDSRATLNTEAFF. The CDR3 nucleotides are TGTGCCAGCAGTGACTCAAGGGCCACCTTGAACACTGAAGCTTTCTTT.

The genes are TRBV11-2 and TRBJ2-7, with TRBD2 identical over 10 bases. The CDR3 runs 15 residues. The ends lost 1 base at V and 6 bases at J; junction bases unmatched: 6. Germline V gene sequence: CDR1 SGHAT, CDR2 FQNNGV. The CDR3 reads CASSLAAGGPGEQYF. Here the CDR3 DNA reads TGTGCCAGCAGCTTAGCAGCGGGAGGGCCTGGCGAGCAGTACTTC.

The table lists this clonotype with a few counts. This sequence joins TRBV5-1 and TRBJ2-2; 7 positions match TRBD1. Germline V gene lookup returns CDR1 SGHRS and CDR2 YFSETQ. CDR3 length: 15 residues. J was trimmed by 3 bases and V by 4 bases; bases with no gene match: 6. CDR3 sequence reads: CASSPGQIYTGELFF. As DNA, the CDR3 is TGCGCCAGCAGCCCGGGACAGATATACACCGGGGAGCTGTTTTTT. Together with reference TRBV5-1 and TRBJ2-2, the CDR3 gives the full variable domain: KAGVTQTPRYLIKTRGQQVTLSCSPISGHRSVSWYQQTPGQGLQFLFEYFSETQRNKGNFPGRFSGRQFSNSRSEMNVSTLELGDSALYLCASSPGQIYTGELFFGEGSRLTVL.

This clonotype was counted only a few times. CDR3 amino acids: CASSELISPRYQETQYF. CDR3 in DNA: TGTGCCAGCAGTGAATTGATTAGCCCCAGGTACCAAGAGACCCAGTACTTC. The J gene is TRBJ2-5, the V gene TRBV28; D uncertain. V was cut by 5 bases and J by 0 bases, with 19 bases left in between. Germline CDR1 is MDHEN and CDR2 is SYDVKM. The CDR3 is made up of 17 amino acids.

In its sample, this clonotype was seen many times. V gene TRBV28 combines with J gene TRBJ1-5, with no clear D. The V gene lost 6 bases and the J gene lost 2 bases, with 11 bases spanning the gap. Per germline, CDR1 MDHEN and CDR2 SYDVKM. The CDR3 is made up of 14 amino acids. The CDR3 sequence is CASSYLLGNQPQHF. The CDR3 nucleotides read TGTGCCAGCAGCTACCTATTAGGCAATCAGCCCCAGCATTTT.

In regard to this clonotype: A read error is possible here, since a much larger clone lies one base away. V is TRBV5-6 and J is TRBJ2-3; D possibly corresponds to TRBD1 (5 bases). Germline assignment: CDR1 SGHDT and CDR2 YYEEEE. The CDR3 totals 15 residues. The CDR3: CASSLDSRSTGTQYF. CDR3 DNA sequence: TGTGCCAGCAGCTTGGACAGCCGAAGCACAGGTACGCAGTATTTT.

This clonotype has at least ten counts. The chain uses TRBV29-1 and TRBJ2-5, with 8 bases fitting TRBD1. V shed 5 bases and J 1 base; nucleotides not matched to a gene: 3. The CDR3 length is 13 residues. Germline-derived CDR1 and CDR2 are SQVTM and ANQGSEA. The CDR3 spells CSVHTGGQETQYF. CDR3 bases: TGCAGCGTTCATACAGGGGGCCAAGAGACCCAGTACTTC.

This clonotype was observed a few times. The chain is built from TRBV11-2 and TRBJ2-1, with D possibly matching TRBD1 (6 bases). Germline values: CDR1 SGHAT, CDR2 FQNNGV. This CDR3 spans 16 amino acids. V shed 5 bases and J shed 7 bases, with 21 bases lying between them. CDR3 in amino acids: CASSETGTHLWNEQFF. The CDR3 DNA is TGTGCCAGCAGCGAAACCGGGACACATCTTTGGAATGAGCAGTTCTTC.

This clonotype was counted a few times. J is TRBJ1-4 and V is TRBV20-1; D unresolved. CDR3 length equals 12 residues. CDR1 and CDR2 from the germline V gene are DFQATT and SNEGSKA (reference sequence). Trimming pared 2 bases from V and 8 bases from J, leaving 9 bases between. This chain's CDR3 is CSARRPGEKLFF. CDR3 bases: TGCAGTGCTAGACGCCCGGGGGAAAAACTGTTTTTT.

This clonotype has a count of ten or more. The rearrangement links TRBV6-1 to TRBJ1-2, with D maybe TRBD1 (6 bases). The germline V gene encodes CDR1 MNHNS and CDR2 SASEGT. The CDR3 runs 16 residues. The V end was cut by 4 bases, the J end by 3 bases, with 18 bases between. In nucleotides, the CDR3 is TGTGCCAGCAGTGGTTTTTCCACAGGGAACTACTATGGCTACACCTTC. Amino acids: CASSGFSTGNYYGYTF.